This record covers a single TCR beta chain. Its specificity is not known. The data were taken from a study of OX40 agonist ivuxolimab in advanced cancers. On the study more broadly: The drug used for patients, ivuxolimab, was an agonistic anti-OX40 (CD134) antibody.

Repertoires were generated with immunoSEQ multiplex PCR, while TCRdb's copy carries only in-frame clones and drops some. The top ten clones hold 2.3% of a sample with roughly 76,000 clones, around nine tenths of them seen once. This CDR3 has 14 residues. V was cut by 1 base and J by 4 bases, with 8 bases left in between. Overall study results and limits: The investigators did not determine what antigen specificity the expanded peripheral T cells had. Averaging showed that CD8+ T cells had more expanded clones than CD4+ did. Clones of CD4+ and CD8+ blood T cells grew by week 6 at doses of 0.1 to 3.0 mg/kg.

The clonotype originates from an adult with an advanced solid tumor such as melanoma, head and neck, liver or kidney cancer. The sample was CD4+ or CD8+ T cells sorted from blood, taken in a trial of the OX40 agonist ivuxolimab. This rearrangement joins TRBV23-1 to TRBJ2-1; D call uncertain. TRBV23-1 is designated an ORF whose function remains uncertain. CDR3 sequence: CASSQFTYYNEQFF. Written as DNA, the CDR3 is TGCGCCAGCAGTCAATTCACCTATTACAATGAGCAGTTCTTC.